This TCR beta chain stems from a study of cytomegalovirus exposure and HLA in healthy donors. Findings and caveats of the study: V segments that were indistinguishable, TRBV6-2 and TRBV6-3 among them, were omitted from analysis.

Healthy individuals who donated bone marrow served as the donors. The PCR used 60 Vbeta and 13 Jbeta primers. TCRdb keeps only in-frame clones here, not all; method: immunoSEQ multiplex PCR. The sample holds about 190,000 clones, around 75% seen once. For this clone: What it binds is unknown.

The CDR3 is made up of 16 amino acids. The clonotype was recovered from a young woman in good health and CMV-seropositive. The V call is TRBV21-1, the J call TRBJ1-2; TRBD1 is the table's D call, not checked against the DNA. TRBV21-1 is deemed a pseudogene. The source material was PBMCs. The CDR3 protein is CASSKDRGLPLHGYTF. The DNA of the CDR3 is TGTGCCAGCAGCAAGGACAGGGGGCTCCCCCTCCATGGCTACACCTTC.